Included here is one T cell receptor (beta chain) sequence, with context. Measured with immunoSEQ multiplex PCR; TCRdb has only the in-frame clones, and not every one. The table lists about 140,000 clones, just under 95% of them singletons. The data belong to a study of T cell responses to AZD1222 COVID-19 vaccine. This receptor was obtained from an adult in good health. Here the sequenced sample was peripheral blood, taken on day 0 of AZD1222 vaccination.

The CDR3 region is CASSFGSNTEAFF. CDR3 nucleotides: TGTGCCAGCAGCTTTGGCAGCAACACTGAAGCTTTCTTT. The V and J genes are TRBV7-9 and TRBJ1-1; D gene uncertain. Germline CDR1 reads SEHNR; CDR2 reads FQNEAQ (reference sequence). V was shortened by 3 bases and J by 2 bases, with 7 bases between the two germline ends. The CDR3 length is 13 residues.